The clone carrying this T cell receptor beta chain was counted a few times. Its antigen is not identified. Time point: persistent/refractory GD, antithyroid drugs over 5 years with positive TRAb. Making the TCR library involved RNA that had been extracted from PBMCs. Staff drew around 10 milliliters of peripheral blood into EDTA tubes. For TCR beta, libraries came from iRepertoire HTBI primers and Arm-PCR of CDR3 regions. TCRdb itself ran the multiplex PCR reads through MiXCR, one entry per CDR3 protein. The sample consists of about 470,000 distinct CDR3 sequences, about 20% of them appearing once. The V end was cut by 1 base, the J end by 1 base, with 11 bases between. The CDR3 totals 17 residues. Germline V CDR1 and CDR2: KGHSH, LQKENI. This sample was included in a study of regulatory T cells in long-lasting Graves disease. About the research overall: Over 5 years of antithyroid drugs with positive TSH receptor antibodies was taken to mean persistent Graves' disease.

Overall study findings and caveats: Sharing of public clonotypes was greater in persistent patients (2,741) than in new patients (around 890). Lower TCR diversity characterized persistent Graves' patients relative to newly diagnosed patients.

The sequences come from peripheral blood mononuclear cells (PBMCs), collected when the disease was refractory, from a patient treated with antithyroid drugs. The clonotype was recovered from a female donor with Graves disease. The chain couples TRBV18 to TRBJ2-6; D possibly corresponds to TRBD1 (6 bases). CDR3 sequence reads: CASSPRDMRSGANVLTF. CDR3 bases: TGTGCCAGCTCACCACGGGACATGAGGTCTGGGGCCAACGTCCTGACTTTC.